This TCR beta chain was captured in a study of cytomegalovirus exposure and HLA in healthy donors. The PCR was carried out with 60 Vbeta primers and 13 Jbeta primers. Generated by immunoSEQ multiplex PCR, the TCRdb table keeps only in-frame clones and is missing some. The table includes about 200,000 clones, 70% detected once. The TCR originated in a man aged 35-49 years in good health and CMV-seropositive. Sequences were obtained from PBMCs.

The CDR3: CASSPRSGQENTEAFF. CDR3 sequence (DNA): TGTGCCAGCAGCCCACGCTCAGGACAGGAAAACACTGAAGCTTTCTTT. The rearrangement uses TRBV5-4 and TRBJ1-1, with 7 bases that match TRBD1. With V trimmed by 4 bases and J by 2 bases, 11 bases remained unmatched. In germline, CDR1 is SGHNT, CDR2 YYREEE (reference sequence). CDR3 length: 16 amino acids. Complete variable domain (other parts from reference TRBV5-4 and TRBJ1-1): ETGVTQSPTHLIKTRGQQVTLRCSSQSGHNTVSWYQQALGQGPQFIFQYYREEENGRGNFPPRFSGLQFPNYSSELNVNALELDDSALYLCASSPRSGQENTEAFFGQGTRLTVV.